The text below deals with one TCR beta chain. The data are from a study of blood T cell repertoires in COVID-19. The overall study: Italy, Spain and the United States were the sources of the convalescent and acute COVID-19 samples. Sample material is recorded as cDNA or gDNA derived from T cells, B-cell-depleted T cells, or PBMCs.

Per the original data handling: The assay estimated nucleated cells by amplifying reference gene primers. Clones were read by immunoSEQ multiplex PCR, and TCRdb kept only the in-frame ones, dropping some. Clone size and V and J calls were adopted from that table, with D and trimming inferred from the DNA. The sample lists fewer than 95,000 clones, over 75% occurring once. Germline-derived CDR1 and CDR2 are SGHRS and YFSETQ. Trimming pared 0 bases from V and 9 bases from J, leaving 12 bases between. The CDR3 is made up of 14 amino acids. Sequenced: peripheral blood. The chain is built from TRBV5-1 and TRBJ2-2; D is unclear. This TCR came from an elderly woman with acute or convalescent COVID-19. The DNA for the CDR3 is TGCGCCAGCAGCTTGGGTCTAGTGGCGAGGGAGCTGTTTTTT. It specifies CASSLGLVARELFF.